These 21 T cell receptor beta chains were all obtained from the same sample, sequenced in a study of cytomegalovirus exposure and HLA in healthy donors. 60 Vbeta and 13 Jbeta primers were used in PCR. Here immunoSEQ multiplex PCR was the method, and the copy in TCRdb shows in-frame clones only, minus some. The table shows about 160,000 clones, with over 70% occurring only once. The sequenced sample was PBMCs. Every receptor here comes from a woman in her 50s in good health and CMV-seropositive.

The chain couples TRBV6-1 to TRBJ1-4, with 8 nucleotides matching TRBD1. The CDR3 is 14 amino acids. Per germline, CDR1 MNHNS and CDR2 SASEGT. V shed 3 bases, J shed 8 bases, and the junction held 5 bases outside the gene matches. CDR3 sequence reads: CASSEDRVIEKLFF. CDR3 DNA: TGTGCCAGCAGTGAGGACAGGGTGATCGAAAAACTGTTTTTT.

There are a few counts of this clone. The V call is TRBV30, the J call TRBJ2-1, with 8 bases aligning to TRBD1. The length of the CDR3 is 16 residues. CDR1 is GTSNPN and CDR2 is SVGIG in the germline V gene (reference sequence). Unmatched junction bases numbered 14, after V lost 3 bases and J lost 7 bases. The CDR3 region has the DNA TGTGCCTGGAGGCCGAACCGGGACAGGAGAGGAAATGAGCAGTTCTTC. Its protein product is CAWRPNRDRRGNEQFF.

This clone was counted only a few times. This sequence joins TRBV2 and TRBJ1-6; maybe TRBD1 (5 bases). Trimming removed 3 bases at V and 6 bases at J, with 15 bases between. Germline V gives CDR1 SNHLY, CDR2 FYNNEI. The CDR3 is made up of 16 amino acids. DNA of the CDR3: TGTGCCAGCAGTGAGCCTACATGGGGCCGTAATTCACCCCTCCACTTT. Its protein is CASSEPTWGRNSPLHF.

The chain has TRBV5-6 and TRBJ1-1; TRBD1 agrees at 7 bases. Germline loops: CDR1 SGHDT, CDR2 YYEEEE. The CDR3 contains 13 residues. V dropped 2 bases and J dropped 11; count of bases not matched to a gene: 9. This chain's CDR3 is CASSFGRGLLAFF. In nucleotides, the CDR3 is TGTGCCAGCAGCTTTGGAAGGGGGCTTCTGGCTTTCTTT.

The chain has TRBV5-6 and TRBJ2-7; D is ambiguous. The V end lost 2 bases, the J end lost 0 bases, and 9 bases lay between the germline ends. Germline V lookup: CDR1 SGHDT, CDR2 YYEEEE. The CDR3 has 14 residues. The DNA of the CDR3 is TGTGCCAGCAGCTTCCGGGTATACTCCTACGAGCAGTACTTC. Amino acid sequence: CASSFRVYSYEQYF.

V and J are TRBV2 and TRBJ2-7; D may be TRBD1 (5 bases). Germline V lookup: CDR1 SNHLY, CDR2 FYNNEI. The V end was cut by 7 bases, the J end by 0 bases, with 13 bases between. CDR3 length: 14 residues. The DNA of the CDR3 is TGTGCCAGCACCCCGACAGTGAGCTCCTACGAGCAGTACTTC. Translating gives CASTPTVSSYEQYF.

Only a few counts were recorded for this clone. This chain uses TRBV5-4 with TRBJ2-1; possibly TRBD1 for D (7 bases). Germline V CDR1 and CDR2: SGHNT, YYREEE (reference sequence). The length of the CDR3 is 15 residues. The V end lost 4 bases, the J end lost 5 bases, and 16 bases lay between the germline ends. DNA for the CDR3: TGTGCCAGCAGCCGCCCCAGGGGGGCTAACAATGAGCAGTTCTTC. Translating gives CASSRPRGANNEQFF.

The V call is TRBV27, the J call TRBJ2-5; D is perhaps TRBD2 (6 bases). Per the germline V gene, CDR1 is MNHEY and CDR2 is SMNVEV (reference sequence). This CDR3 has 15 amino acids. V lost 6 bases to trimming and J lost 8 bases, with 22 bases between them. The CDR3 coding sequence is TGTGCCAGCAGCCCCGGGACTGGGGGAATGGTAACCCAGTACTTC. Translated, it gives CASSPGTGGMVTQYF.

Here the CDR3 reads CASSLDRTDTQYF. CDR3 in DNA: TGCGCCAGCAGCTTGGACCGGACAGATACGCAGTATTTT. The V call is TRBV5-1, the J call TRBJ2-3; D ambiguous. In germline, CDR1 is SGHRS, CDR2 YFSETQ. The CDR3 has 13 amino acids. The germline V and J ends were trimmed by 0 bases and 3 bases, with 5 bases remaining between them.

As to this clone: A junction boundary mismatches the germline segment, possibly from a read error. The V and J genes are TRBV4-2 and TRBJ2-7, with D perhaps matching TRBD1 (6 bases). The CDR3 totals 15 residues. Germline CDR1 and CDR2: LGHNA and YNFKEQ. The CDR3 DNA reads as TGTGCCAGCACCCAAAATCCCGGACAGAACTACGAGCAGTACTTC. This sequence encodes CASTQNPGQNYEQYF.

The V gene is TRBV11-2, the J gene TRBJ1-6; the match to TRBD1 covers 7 bases. With V trimmed by 4 bases and J by 7 bases, 10 bases remained unmatched. This CDR3 region has 16 residues. Germline CDR1 is SGHAT and CDR2 is FQNNGV. The CDR3: CASSSGLGTVNSPLHF. The CDR3 DNA sequence: TGTGCCAGCAGCTCGGGGTTGGGGACAGTGAATTCACCCCTCCACTTT.

This chain links TRBV7-2 with TRBJ2-1; TRBD1 matches 8 bases. The CDR3 loop spans 12 amino acids. V lost 5 bases, J lost 15 bases, and 9 bases stayed unmatched. The germline CDR1 and CDR2 sequences are SGHTA and FQGNSA. CDR3: CASSPGGQGRFF. The CDR3 DNA is TGTGCCAGCAGCCCAGGGGGCCAGGGTAGGTTCTTC. The entire variable domain, with the rest obtained from reference TRBV7-2 and TRBJ2-1, is as follows: GAGVSQSPSNKVTEKGKDVELRCDPISGHTALYWYRQSLGQGLEFLIYFQGNSAPDKSGLPSDRFSAERTGGSVSTLTIQRTQQEDSAVYLCASSPGGQGRFFGPGTRLTVL.

The count of this clone is one. This chain uses TRBV10-3 with TRBJ2-1, with TRBD2 matching over 13 bases. V lost 6 bases and J lost 1; bases outside the gene matches: 9. This CDR3 spans 18 amino acids. Germline loops: CDR1 ENHRY, CDR2 SYGVKD. The CDR3 is CAISQLAGGRQSYNEQFF. The CDR3 region has the DNA TGTGCCATCAGCCAACTAGCGGGGGGGCGACAGTCCTACAATGAGCAGTTCTTC.

The chain recombines TRBV5-5 with TRBJ2-7, with D possibly TRBD2 on 6 matching bases. V lost 1 base, J lost 2 bases, and 16 bases lay in between. Germline-derived CDR1 and CDR2 are SGHKS and YYEKEE (reference sequence). This CDR3 has 16 amino acids. The chain's CDR3 is CASSLYAGRGTYEQYF. The CDR3 nucleotides are TGTGCCAGCAGCTTGTATGCGGGACGAGGAACCTACGAGCAGTACTTC.

The rearrangement links TRBV19 to TRBJ2-7; D gene ambiguous. V lost 1 base, J lost 5 bases, and 12 bases lay in between. CDR1 LNHDA and CDR2 SQIVND come from the germline V gene (reference sequence). CDR3 size: 14 residues. The CDR3 protein is CASSIGPGPNEQYF. The CDR3 DNA is TGTGCCAGTAGTATAGGCCCGGGTCCCAACGAGCAGTACTTC.

The chain joins TRBV29-1 to TRBJ2-3; TRBD2 aligns across 13 bases. Germline-derived CDR1 and CDR2 are SQVTM and ANQGSEA. J gave up 2 bases and V 6 bases, and 5 bases lay outside the gene matches. The CDR3 runs 15 residues. In DNA form, the CDR3 reads TGCAGCGTGCGGACTAGCGGGGGAACCACAGATACGCAGTATTTT. It yields the protein CSVRTSGGTTDTQYF.

This clone was observed a handful of times. The V call is TRBV19, the J call TRBJ1-3; tentatively, D is TRBD1 (5 bases). V lost 4 bases, J lost 0 bases, and 13 bases lay in between. The germline V gene has CDR1 LNHDA and CDR2 SQIVND (reference sequence). The CDR3 runs 16 residues. This CDR3 is CASSNLDRLSGNTIYF. The CDR3 region has the DNA TGTGCCAGTAGTAACCTAGACAGACTCTCTGGAAACACCATATATTTT.

The CDR3 protein is CASKDQHYTDTQYF. For the CDR3, the DNA is TGTGCCAGTAAAGACCAACACTACACAGATACGCAGTATTTT. The V gene is TRBV19, the J gene TRBJ2-3, with no clear D. Between the trimmed V and J ends, which lost 7 bases and 2 bases, there was a span of 13 bases. The length of the CDR3 is 14 residues. Germline lookup yields CDR1 LNHDA and CDR2 SQIVND (reference sequence).

The chain has TRBV27 and TRBJ2-2; unclear D gene. Germline lookup yields CDR1 MNHEY and CDR2 SMNVEV (reference sequence). Deletions cut 3 bases from V and 7 bases from J, with 15 bases between. This CDR3 has 15 residues. For the CDR3, the DNA is TGTGCCAGCAGTTTTCGCCCCGCGAGTGTCGGGGAGCTGTTTTTT. The encoded protein is CASSFRPASVGELFF.

This clone was counted between two and nine times. V usage is TRBV4-2 and J usage is TRBJ1-1; maybe TRBD1 (5 bases). This CDR3 spans 13 amino acids. V gave up 4 bases and J gave up 5 bases, with 11 bases separating them. From germline, CDR1 is LGHNA and CDR2 YNFKEQ. CDR3 in amino acids: CASSRREITEAFF. DNA for the CDR3: TGTGCCAGCAGCCGCAGGGAAATTACTGAAGCTTTCTTT.

This clone was seen more than once but under ten times. The chain uses TRBV5-8 and TRBJ2-1; 9 nucleotides align to TRBD1. V was clipped by 4 bases and J by 6 bases; unmatched bases: 8. The CDR3 is 15 residues long. Germline V gene sequence: CDR1 SGHTS, CDR2 YDEGEE. The CDR3 region is CASSPGTGRFNEQFF. CDR3 sequence (DNA): TGTGCCAGCAGCCCCGGGACAGGGAGGTTCAATGAGCAGTTCTTC.